The TCR beta chain described here comes from a study of early T cells in non-severe SARS-CoV-2 infection. This clonotype has just a few counts. The antigen remains undetermined. TCRdb called the 5' RACE reads again in MiXCR, with one record for every CDR3 protein. The data show 75,000 to 90,000 distinct CDR3 sequences, over 5% seen once. The V end lost 5 bases, the J end lost 1 base, and 12 bases lay between the germline ends. The CDR3 is made up of 14 amino acids. CDR1 is MNHNS and CDR2 is SASEGT in the germline V gene. Study results and caveats: Matching against VDJdb likely underestimated virus-specific expansions, favoring anti-spike CD8.

The gene calls are TRBV6-1 and TRBJ2-7; a weak D match, TRBD1 (6 bases). Sequenced material: whole blood. The source is an adult who was a healthcare worker with PCR-confirmed SARS-CoV-2 infection or an uninfected control (not recorded which). The CDR3 here is CASSRDTVSYEQYF. The CDR3 DNA reads as TGTGCCAGCAGTAGGGACACCGTATCCTACGAGCAGTACTTC.